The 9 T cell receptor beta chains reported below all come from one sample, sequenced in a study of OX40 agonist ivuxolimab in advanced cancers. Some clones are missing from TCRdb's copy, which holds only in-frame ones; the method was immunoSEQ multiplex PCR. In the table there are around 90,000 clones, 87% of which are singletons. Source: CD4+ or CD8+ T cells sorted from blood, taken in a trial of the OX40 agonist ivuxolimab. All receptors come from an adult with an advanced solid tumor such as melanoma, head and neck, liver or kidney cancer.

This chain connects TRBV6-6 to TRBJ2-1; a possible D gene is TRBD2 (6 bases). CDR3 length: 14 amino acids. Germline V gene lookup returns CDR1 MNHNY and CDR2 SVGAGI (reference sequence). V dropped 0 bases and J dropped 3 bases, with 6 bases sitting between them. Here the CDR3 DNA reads TGTGCCAGCAGTTACTCGGGGGGCTACAATGAGCAGTTCTTC. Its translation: CASSYSGGYNEQFF.

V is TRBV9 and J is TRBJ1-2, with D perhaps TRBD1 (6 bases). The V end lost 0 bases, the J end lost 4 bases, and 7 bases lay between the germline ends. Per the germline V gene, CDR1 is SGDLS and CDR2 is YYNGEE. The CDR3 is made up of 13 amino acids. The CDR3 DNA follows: TGTGCCAGCAGCGTAGCCAGGGGCTATGGCTACACCTTC. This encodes CASSVARGYGYTF.

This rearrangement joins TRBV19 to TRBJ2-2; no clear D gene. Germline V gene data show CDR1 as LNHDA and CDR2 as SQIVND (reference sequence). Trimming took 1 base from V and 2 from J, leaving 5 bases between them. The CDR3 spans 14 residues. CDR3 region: CASSIGYNTGELFF. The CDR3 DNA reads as TGTGCCAGTAGTATAGGGTATAACACCGGGGAGCTGTTTTTT.

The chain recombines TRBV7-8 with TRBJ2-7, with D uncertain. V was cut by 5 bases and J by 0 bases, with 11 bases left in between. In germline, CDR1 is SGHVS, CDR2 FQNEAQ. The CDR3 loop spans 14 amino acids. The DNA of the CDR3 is TGTGCCAGCAGCACCAACAGCTACTCCTACGAGCAGTACTTC. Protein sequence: CASSTNSYSYEQYF.

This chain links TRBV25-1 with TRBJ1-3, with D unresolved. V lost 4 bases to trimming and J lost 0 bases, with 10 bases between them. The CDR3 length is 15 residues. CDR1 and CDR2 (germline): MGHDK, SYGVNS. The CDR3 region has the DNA TGTGCCAGCAGTGCCCACTGGGGCTCTGGAAACACCATATATTTT. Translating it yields CASSAHWGSGNTIYF. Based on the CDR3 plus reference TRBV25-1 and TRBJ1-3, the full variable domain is EADIYQTPRYLVIGTGKKITLECSQTMGHDKMYWYQQDPGMELHLIHYSYGVNSTEKGDLSSESTVSRIRTEHFPLTLESARPSHTSQYLCASSAHWGSGNTIYFGEGSWLTVV.

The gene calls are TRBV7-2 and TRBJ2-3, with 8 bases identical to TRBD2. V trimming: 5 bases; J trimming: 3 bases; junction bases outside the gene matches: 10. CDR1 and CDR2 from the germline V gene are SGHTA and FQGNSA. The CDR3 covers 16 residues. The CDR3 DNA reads TGTGCCAGCAGCACCCAGGCGGGACTAGTGACAGATACGCAGTATTTT. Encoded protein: CASSTQAGLVTDTQYF.

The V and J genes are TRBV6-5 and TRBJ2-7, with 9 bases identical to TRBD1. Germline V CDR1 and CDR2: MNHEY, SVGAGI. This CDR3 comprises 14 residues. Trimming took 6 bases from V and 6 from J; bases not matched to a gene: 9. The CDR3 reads CASSGGQGLGEQYV. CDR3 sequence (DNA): TGTGCCAGCAGCGGTGGACAGGGGCTCGGCGAGCAGTACGTC.

In nucleotides, the CDR3 is TGTGCCAGCAGCTTACTAGCGGGAGCGAGAGATACGCAGTATTTT. Encoded protein: CASSLLAGARDTQYF. V usage is TRBV5-5 and J usage is TRBJ2-3; TRBD2 matches 11 bases. The J segment lost 5 bases and the V segment lost 2 bases, leaving 4 bases of the junction unmatched. CDR3 size: 15 residues. Germline V gene sequence: CDR1 SGHKS, CDR2 YYEKEE (reference sequence).

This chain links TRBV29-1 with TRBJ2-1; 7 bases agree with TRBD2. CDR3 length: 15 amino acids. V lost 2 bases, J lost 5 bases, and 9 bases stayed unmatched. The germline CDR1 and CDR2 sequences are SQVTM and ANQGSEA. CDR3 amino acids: CSVENKLANNNEQFF. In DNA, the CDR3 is TGCAGCGTTGAAAATAAACTAGCGAACAACAATGAGCAGTTCTTC.